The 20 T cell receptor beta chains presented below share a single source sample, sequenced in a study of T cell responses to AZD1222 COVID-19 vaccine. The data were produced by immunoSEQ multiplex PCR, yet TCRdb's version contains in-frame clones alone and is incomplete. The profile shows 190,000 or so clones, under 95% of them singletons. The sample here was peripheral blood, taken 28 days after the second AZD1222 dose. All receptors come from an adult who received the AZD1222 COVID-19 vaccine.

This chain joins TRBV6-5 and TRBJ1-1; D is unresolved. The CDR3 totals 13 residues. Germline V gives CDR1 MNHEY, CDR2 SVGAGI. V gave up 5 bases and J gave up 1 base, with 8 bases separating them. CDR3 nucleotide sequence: TGTGCCAGCAGTCGGGCCGGGAACACTGAAGCTTTCTTT. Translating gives CASSRAGNTEAFF.

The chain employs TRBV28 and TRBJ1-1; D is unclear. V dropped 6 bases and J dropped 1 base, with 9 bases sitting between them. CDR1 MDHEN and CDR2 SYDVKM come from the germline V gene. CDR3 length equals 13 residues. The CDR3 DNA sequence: TGTGCCAGCAGCCCTGCCTCGAACACTGAAGCTTTCTTT. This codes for CASSPASNTEAFF.

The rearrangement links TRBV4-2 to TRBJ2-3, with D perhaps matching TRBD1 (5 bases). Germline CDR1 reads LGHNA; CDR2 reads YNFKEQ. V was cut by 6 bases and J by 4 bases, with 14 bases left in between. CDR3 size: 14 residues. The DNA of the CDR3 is TGTGCCAGCAGGACACTCTGGGGCCCAGATACGCAGTATTTT. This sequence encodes CASRTLWGPDTQYF.

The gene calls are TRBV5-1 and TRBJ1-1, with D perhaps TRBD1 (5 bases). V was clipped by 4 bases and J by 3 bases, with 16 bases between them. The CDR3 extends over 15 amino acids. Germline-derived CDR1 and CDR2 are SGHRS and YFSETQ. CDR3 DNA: TGCGCCAGCAGCCCAAATAGGGGCTCGTACACTGAAGCTTTCTTT. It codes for CASSPNRGSYTEAFF.

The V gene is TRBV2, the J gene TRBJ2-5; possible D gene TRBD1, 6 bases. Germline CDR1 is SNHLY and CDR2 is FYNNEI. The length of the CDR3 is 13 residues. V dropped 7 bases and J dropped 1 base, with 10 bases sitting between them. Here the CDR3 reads CASTRDIQETQYF. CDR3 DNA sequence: TGTGCCAGCACTCGGGACATCCAAGAGACCCAGTACTTC. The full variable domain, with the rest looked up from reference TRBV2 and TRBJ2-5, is EPEVTQTPSHQVTQMGQEVILRCVPISNHLYFYWYRQILGQKVEFLVSFYNNEISEKSEIFDDQFSVERPDGSNFTLKIRSTKLEDSAMYFCASTRDIQETQYFGPGTRLLVL.

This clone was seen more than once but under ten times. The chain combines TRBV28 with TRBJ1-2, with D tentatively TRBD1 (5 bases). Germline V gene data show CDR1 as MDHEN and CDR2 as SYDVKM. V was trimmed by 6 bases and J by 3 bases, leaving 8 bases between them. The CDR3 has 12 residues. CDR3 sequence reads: CASSVQDYGYTF. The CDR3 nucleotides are TGTGCCAGCAGCGTACAGGACTATGGCTACACCTTC.

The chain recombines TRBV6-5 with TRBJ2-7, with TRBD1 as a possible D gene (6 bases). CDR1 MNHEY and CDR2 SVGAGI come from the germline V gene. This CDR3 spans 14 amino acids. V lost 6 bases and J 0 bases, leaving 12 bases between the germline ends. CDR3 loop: CASSGQRSSYEQYF. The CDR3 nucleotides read TGTGCCAGCAGCGGACAGAGGAGCTCCTACGAGCAGTACTTC.

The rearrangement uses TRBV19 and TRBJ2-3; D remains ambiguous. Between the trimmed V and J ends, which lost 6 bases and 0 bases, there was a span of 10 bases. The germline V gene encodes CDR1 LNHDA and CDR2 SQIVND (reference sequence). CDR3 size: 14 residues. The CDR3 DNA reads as TGTGCCAGTAGCTACCTCGGGAGCACAGATACGCAGTATTTT. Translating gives CASSYLGSTDTQYF. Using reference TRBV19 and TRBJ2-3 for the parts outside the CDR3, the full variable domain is DGGITQSPKYLFRKEGQNVTLSCEQNLNHDAMYWYRQDPGQGLRLIYYSQIVNDFQKGDIAEGYSVSREKKESFPLTVTSAQKNPTAFYLCASSYLGSTDTQYFGPGTRLTVL.

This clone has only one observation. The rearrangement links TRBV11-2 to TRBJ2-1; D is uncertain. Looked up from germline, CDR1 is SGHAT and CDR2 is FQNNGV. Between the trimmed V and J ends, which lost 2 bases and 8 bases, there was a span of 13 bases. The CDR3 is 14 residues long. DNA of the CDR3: TGTGCCAGCAGCTTATGGAAGGGTAGTGATGAGCAGTTCTTC. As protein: CASSLWKGSDEQFF.

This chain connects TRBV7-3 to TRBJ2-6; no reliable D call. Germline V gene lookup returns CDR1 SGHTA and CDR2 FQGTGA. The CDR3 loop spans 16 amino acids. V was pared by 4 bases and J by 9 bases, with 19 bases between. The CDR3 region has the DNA TGTGCCAGCAGCTCCACCCTCTCTGGTTTTGGCAACGTCCTGACTTTC. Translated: CASSSTLSGFGNVLTF.

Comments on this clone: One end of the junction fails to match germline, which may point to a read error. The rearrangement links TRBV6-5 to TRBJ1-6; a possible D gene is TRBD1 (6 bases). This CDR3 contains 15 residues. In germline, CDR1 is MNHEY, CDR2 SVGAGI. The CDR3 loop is CASSPSGTYKSPLHF. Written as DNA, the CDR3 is TGTGCCAGCAGTCCCTCCGGGACATATAAGTCACCCCTCCACTTT.

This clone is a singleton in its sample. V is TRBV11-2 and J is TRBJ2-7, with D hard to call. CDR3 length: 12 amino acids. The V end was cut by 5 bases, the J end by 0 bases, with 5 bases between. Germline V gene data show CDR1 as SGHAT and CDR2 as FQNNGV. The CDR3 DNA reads TGTGCCAGCAGCCGGAGCTCCTACGAGCAGTACTTC. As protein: CASSRSSYEQYF.

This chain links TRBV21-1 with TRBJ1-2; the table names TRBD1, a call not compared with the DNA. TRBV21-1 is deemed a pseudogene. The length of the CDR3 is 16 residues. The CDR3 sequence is CASSTPSRDTMYGYTF. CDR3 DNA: TGTGCCAGCAGCACGCCCTCCCGGGACACGATGTATGGCTACACCTTC.

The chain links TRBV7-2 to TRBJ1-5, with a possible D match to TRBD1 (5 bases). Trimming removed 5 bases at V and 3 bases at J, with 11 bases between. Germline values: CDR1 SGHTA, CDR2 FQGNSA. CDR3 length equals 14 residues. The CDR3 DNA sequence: TGTGCCAGCAGCCTCGGGACCCTCAATCAGCCCCAGCATTTT. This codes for CASSLGTLNQPQHF.

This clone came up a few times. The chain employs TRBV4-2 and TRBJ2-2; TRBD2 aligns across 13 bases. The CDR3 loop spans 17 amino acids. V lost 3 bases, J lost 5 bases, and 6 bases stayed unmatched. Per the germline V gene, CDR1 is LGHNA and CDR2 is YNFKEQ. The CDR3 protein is CASSQGGLAGLTGELFF. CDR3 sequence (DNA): TGTGCCAGCAGCCAGGGGGGACTAGCGGGGTTGACCGGGGAGCTGTTTTTT.

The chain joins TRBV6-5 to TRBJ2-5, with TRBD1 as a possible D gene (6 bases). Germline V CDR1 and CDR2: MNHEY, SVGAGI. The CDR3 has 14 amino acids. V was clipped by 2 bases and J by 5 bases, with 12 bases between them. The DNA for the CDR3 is TGTGCCAGCAGTTACCGGTTTCAGGGGGAGACCCAGTACTTC. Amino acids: CASSYRFQGETQYF.

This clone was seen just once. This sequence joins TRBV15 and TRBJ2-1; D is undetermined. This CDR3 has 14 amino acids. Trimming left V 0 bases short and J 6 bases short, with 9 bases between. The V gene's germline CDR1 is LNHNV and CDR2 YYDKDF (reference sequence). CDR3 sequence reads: CATSRELTPNEQFF. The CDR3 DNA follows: TGTGCCACCAGCAGAGAGCTGACACCCAATGAGCAGTTCTTC. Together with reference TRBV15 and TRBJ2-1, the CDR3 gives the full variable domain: DAMVIQNPRYQVTQFGKPVTLSCSQTLNHNVMYWYQQKSSQAPKLLFHYYDKDFNNEADTPDNFQSRRPNTSFCFLDIRSPGLGDTAMYLCATSRELTPNEQFFGPGTRLTVL.

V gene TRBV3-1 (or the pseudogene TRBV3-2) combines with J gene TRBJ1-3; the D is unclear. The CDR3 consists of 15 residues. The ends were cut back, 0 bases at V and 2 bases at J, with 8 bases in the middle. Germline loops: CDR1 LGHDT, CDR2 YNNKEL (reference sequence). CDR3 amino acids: CASSQDIGTGNTIYF. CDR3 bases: TGTGCCAGCAGCCAAGATATAGGGACTGGAAACACCATATATTTT.

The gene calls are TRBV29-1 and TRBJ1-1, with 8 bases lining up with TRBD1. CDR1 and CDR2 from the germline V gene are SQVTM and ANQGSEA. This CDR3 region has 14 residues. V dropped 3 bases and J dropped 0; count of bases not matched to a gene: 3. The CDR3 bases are TGCAGCGTTGAGGTACAGGGGGTGAACACTGAAGCTTTCTTT. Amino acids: CSVEVQGVNTEAFF.

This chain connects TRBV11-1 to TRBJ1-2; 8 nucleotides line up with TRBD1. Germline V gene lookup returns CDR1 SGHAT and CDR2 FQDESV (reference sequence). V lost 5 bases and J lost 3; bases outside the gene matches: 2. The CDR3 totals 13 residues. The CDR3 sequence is CASSPDRDYGYTF. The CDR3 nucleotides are TGTGCCAGCAGCCCGGACAGGGACTATGGCTACACCTTC.